This TCR beta chain was sequenced for a study of blood T cell repertoires in COVID-19. The length of the CDR3 is 13 residues. Germline V gene sequence: CDR1 SGHRS, CDR2 YFSETQ. V was cut by 5 bases and J by 5 bases, with 10 bases left in between. Generated by immunoSEQ multiplex PCR, the TCRdb table keeps only in-frame clones and is missing some. Here the sample spans some 200,000 clones, about 91% being singletons. Sequenced material: PBMCs or T cells enriched from blood (not recorded which). This sequence was found in a woman under 30 who had recovered from COVID-19. The V gene is TRBV5-1, the J gene TRBJ1-4, with a possible D match to TRBD1 (6 bases). CDR3 sequence: CASRERGNEKLFF. CDR3 in DNA: TGCGCCAGCAGAGAAAGGGGGAATGAAAAACTGTTTTTT.